This T cell receptor beta chain was sequenced for a study of T-cell memory formation after mild COVID-19. CDR1 is DFQATT and CDR2 is SNEGSKA in the germline V gene (reference sequence). The CDR3 consists of 15 residues. The trim removed 4 bases at V and 2 bases at J, leaving 6 bases unmatched. TCRdb re-analysed the 5' RACE reads in MiXCR, keeping a single row per CDR3 protein. This table has 450,000 or so distinct CDR3 sequences, around 27% appearing once. Study-wide points: Clones that got smaller from day 15 to 85 had even CD4/CD8, while clones growing later tipped toward CD4+.

Details on this clonotype: Its antigen is not known.

Sample: PBMCs or a T cell subset sorted from them (not recorded which). This chain connects TRBV20-1 to TRBJ2-1; 9 nucleotides match TRBD1. This TCR derives from an adult woman who had mild COVID-19 (a few samples of this study predate the infection). Cell type and time point are not known. CDR3 sequence: CSANPGQGAYNEQFF. The DNA for the CDR3 is TGCAGTGCTAACCCGGGACAGGGCGCCTACAATGAGCAGTTCTTC.